The rows below give T cell receptor beta chains drawn from one sample of a study of regulatory T cells in long-lasting Graves disease. A single record per CDR3 protein comes from TCRdb applying MiXCR to the multiplex PCR reads. In the table there are about 540,000 distinct CDR3 sequences, roughly 14% of which are singletons. This sample also belongs to another study, concerning T cells in Graves' hyperthyroidism and ophthalmopathy.

Material: peripheral blood mononuclear cells (PBMCs), obtained at new diagnosis, from a patient treated with antithyroid drugs. These receptors came from a man in his thirties or forties with Graves disease. The CDR3 runs from the conserved cysteine through the conserved F or W. The order of the fields is J gene, D gene, V gene, clone size, CDR3 DNA, CDR3 protein. A D gene is named only where the DNA matches it firmly. Clone size is given for some rows only: seen once, a few or many times, or a class if the clone is expanded.

J: TRBJ2-2
D: TRBD1
V: TRBV27
size: -
DNA: TGTGCCAGCAGTTTCCAAAGCGACAGGGAAGGGACCGGGGAGCTGTTTTTT
CDR3: CASSFQSDREGTGELFF

J: TRBJ2-7
D: TRBD2
V: TRBV12-3/TRBV12-4
size: many
DNA: TGTGCCAGCAGTTTCAGGGAGGGACTAGCGGGAGATATCTACGAGCAGTACTTC
CDR3: CASSFREGLAGDIYEQYF

J: TRBJ2-7
D: TRBD2
V: TRBV10-3
size: many
DNA: TGTGCCATCAGTGAGTCGGGGACTAGCGGGAGAGTGCAGTACTTC
CDR3: CAISESGTSGRVQYF

J: TRBJ2-2
D: -
V: TRBV24-1
size: few
DNA: TGTGCCACCAGTGATTTGGGAACCGGGGAGCTGTTTTTT
CDR3: CATSDLGTGELFF

J: TRBJ2-7
D: -
V: TRBV3-1
size: many
DNA: TGTGCCAGCAGCAGCGGTGTGGGGGACGAGCAGTACTTC
CDR3: CASSSGVGDEQYF

J: TRBJ2-2
D: TRBD2
V: TRBV10-3
size: -
DNA: TGTGCCATCAGTGAGCAGGGAGGGGCCGGGGAGCTGCTTTTT
CDR3: CAISEQGGAGELLF

J: TRBJ1-1
D: -
V: TRBV12-3/TRBV12-4
size: many
DNA: TGTGCCAGCAGTTCCTTGGGGGAGGGGACTGAAGCTTTCTTT
CDR3: CASSSLGEGTEAFF

J: TRBJ1-1
D: -
V: TRBV5-1
size: many
DNA: TGCGCCAGCAGCTTGGCCTGGGGGACGAACACTGAAGCTTTCTTT
CDR3: CASSLAWGTNTEAFF

J: TRBJ2-2
D: -
V: TRBV10-1
size: -
DNA: TGCGCCAGCAGTCGGATTGCCACCGGGGAGCTGTTTTTT
CDR3: CASSRIATGELFF

J: TRBJ1-4
D: TRBD1
V: TRBV2
size: few
DNA: TGTGCCACTACGAGGGACAGGGCGACTGCAACTAATGAAAAACTGTTTTTT
CDR3: CATTRDRATATNEKLFF

J: TRBJ2-7
D: TRBD2
V: TRBV11-2
size: many
DNA: TGTGCCAGCAGCTTAAGACTAGCGGGACCTTACGAGCAGTACTTC
CDR3: CASSLRLAGPYEQYF

J: TRBJ1-1
D: TRBD1
V: TRBV2
size: many
DNA: TGTGCCAGCAGTGAGTATGATAGGACAGGCGGGGGTGCTTTCTTT
CDR3: CASSEYDRTGGGAFF

J: TRBJ2-4
D: -
V: TRBV5-6
size: once
DNA: TGTGCCAGCAGCCCGACGGGGGGGACAGCCCCAGTGGGCAAAAACATTCAGTACTTC
CDR3: CASSPTGGTAPVGKNIQYF

J: TRBJ2-7
D: TRBD1
V: TRBV11-1
size: many
DNA: TGTGCCAGCAGCTCCGACGACGGACAGGGGGGATCCTACGAGCAGTACTTC
CDR3: CASSSDDGQGGSYEQYF

J: TRBJ1-1
D: -
V: TRBV18
size: -
DNA: TGTGCCAGCTCACCAGAAGAGGGAACAGGCGCTTTCTTT
CDR3: CASSPEEGTGAFF

J: TRBJ1-2
D: TRBD1
V: TRBV5-6
size: few
DNA: TGTGCCAGCATAAACAGGGGGAACTATGGCTACACCTTC
CDR3: CASINRGNYGYTF

J: TRBJ2-7
D: -
V: TRBV6-5
size: many
DNA: TGTGCCAGCAGTTACGAGTTCTACGAGCAGTACTTC
CDR3: CASSYEFYEQYF

J: TRBJ2-1
D: TRBD2
V: TRBV5-1
size: many
DNA: TGCGCCAGCAGTACTAGCGGAGCCTACAATGAGCAGTTCTTC
CDR3: CASSTSGAYNEQFF

J: TRBJ2-7
D: TRBD1
V: TRBV19
size: few
DNA: TGTGCCAGTAGTATATCCGGGACAGGGGCCTACGAGCAGTACTTC
CDR3: CASSISGTGAYEQYF

J: TRBJ2-5
D: TRBD2
V: TRBV7-9
size: many
DNA: TGTGCCAGCAGCCAGTCGGGAGGCCCGGAGACCCAGTACTTC
CDR3: CASSQSGGPETQYF

J: TRBJ2-7
D: TRBD1
V: TRBV13
size: -
DNA: TGTGCCAGCAGGAACCGGGACAGTTACTACGAGCAGTACTTC
CDR3: CASRNRDSYYEQYF

J: TRBJ1-5
D: -
V: TRBV5-5
size: -
DNA: TGTGCCAGCAGCTTGGGGGCCCTAGAGTCTCAGCCCCAGCATTTT
CDR3: CASSLGALESQPQHF

J: TRBJ1-4
D: TRBD1
V: TRBV12-3/TRBV12-4
size: many
DNA: TGTGCCAGCAAAACAGGGGGCACTAATGAAAAACTGTTTTTT
CDR3: CASKTGGTNEKLFF

J: TRBJ2-1
D: -
V: TRBV7-2
size: few
DNA: TGTGCCGGCACCAGCCTTGTCAATGAGCAGTTCTTC
CDR3: CAGTSLVNEQFF

J: TRBJ2-3
D: TRBD2
V: TRBV7-2
size: many
DNA: TGTGCCAGCAGCCCAGGACTAGCGGGAGAGCATTTT
CDR3: CASSPGLAGEHF

J: TRBJ2-2
D: -
V: TRBV19
size: few
DNA: TGTGCCAGTAGTACCTTCCTCGATCGGAGGGAGCTGTTTTTT
CDR3: CASSTFLDRRELFF

J: TRBJ2-2
D: -
V: TRBV6-1
size: many
DNA: TGTGCCAGCAGTGAATTCTACACCACCGGGGAGCTGTTTTTT
CDR3: CASSEFYTTGELFF

J: TRBJ2-5
D: TRBD2
V: TRBV2
size: many
DNA: TGTGCCAGCAGCGCTCTCAGACTAGCGGGGGCTCTCGGGACCCAGTACTTC
CDR3: CASSALRLAGALGTQYF

J: TRBJ1-1
D: TRBD1
V: TRBV19
size: many
DNA: TGTGCCAGTAACCGTGACAGGGGGAACACTGAAGCTTTCTTT
CDR3: CASNRDRGNTEAFF

J: TRBJ2-3
D: TRBD2
V: TRBV13
size: many
DNA: TGTGCCAGCAGTTCGGGACTAGCGGGTTTGGATACGCAGTATTTT
CDR3: CASSSGLAGLDTQYF

J: TRBJ2-3
D: TRBD2
V: TRBV20-1
size: many
DNA: TGCAGTGCTCATAGGACTAGCGGGGGCACAGATACGCAGTATTTT
CDR3: CSAHRTSGGTDTQYF

J: TRBJ2-1
D: TRBD2
V: TRBV18
size: many
DNA: TGTGCCAGCTCACCTCAGTCGGGAGGTCAAAATGAGCAGTTCTTC
CDR3: CASSPQSGGQNEQFF

J: TRBJ2-7
D: TRBD2
V: TRBV3-1
size: few
DNA: TGTGCCAGCAGCCAAGGCGGGAGGGCATACGAGCAGTACTTC
CDR3: CASSQGGRAYEQYF

J: TRBJ1-4
D: TRBD1
V: TRBV5-1
size: -
DNA: TGCGCCAGCAGCAACGGACCGGGACAGGGTAATGAAAAACTGTTTTTT
CDR3: CASSNGPGQGNEKLFF

J: TRBJ2-3
D: -
V: TRBV25-1
size: -
DNA: TGTGCCAGCAGTAAGGGGGGGGATACGCAGTATTTT
CDR3: CASSKGGDTQYF

J: TRBJ2-1
D: -
V: TRBV20-1
size: few
DNA: TGCAGTGCTAGAGATATTGAGGGAGGGGGGAGGTTCTTC
CDR3: CSARDIEGGGRFF

J: TRBJ2-1
D: TRBD2
V: TRBV20-1
size: many
DNA: TGCAGTGCTAGAAGGTTGGCAGGGTGGAGCGGGAGAGCCTACAATGAGCAGTTCTTC
CDR3: CSARRLAGWSGRAYNEQFF

J: TRBJ2-7
D: TRBD2
V: TRBV10-2
size: many
DNA: TGCGCCAGCAGCCAGCGGGAGGTCTACGAGCAGTACTTC
CDR3: CASSQREVYEQYF

J: TRBJ2-7
D: TRBD1
V: TRBV20-1
size: once
DNA: TGCAGTGCTAGAGCGATCGGACAGGGCATGTCCTACGAGCAGTACTTC
CDR3: CSARAIGQGMSYEQYF

J: TRBJ2-1
D: -
V: TRBV30
size: many
DNA: TGTGCCTGGACTCCCTTCACAGGGAGCTCCTACAATGAGCAGTTCTTC
CDR3: CAWTPFTGSSYNEQFF